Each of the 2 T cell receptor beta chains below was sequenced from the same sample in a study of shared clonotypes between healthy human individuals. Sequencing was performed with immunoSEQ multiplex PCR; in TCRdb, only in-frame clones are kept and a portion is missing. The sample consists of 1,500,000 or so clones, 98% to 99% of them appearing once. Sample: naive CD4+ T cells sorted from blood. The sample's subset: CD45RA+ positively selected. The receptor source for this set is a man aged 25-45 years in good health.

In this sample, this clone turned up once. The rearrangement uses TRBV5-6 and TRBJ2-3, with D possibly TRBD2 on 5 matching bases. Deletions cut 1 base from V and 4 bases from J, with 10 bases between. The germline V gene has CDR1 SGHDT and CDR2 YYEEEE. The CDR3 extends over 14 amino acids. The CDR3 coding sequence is TGTGCCAGCAGCTTGCCTAGCCATGCAGATACGCAGTATTTT. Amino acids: CASSLPSHADTQYF.

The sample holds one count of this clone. CDR3 loop: CASSNRTEETQYF. CDR3 nucleotide sequence: TGCGCCAGCAGTAATCGGACTGAAGAGACCCAGTACTTC. This rearrangement joins TRBV10-2 to TRBJ2-5, with a tentative D call TRBD2 (5 bases). Trimming took 5 bases from V and 3 from J, leaving 10 bases between them. CDR3 size: 13 residues. Germline V gives CDR1 WSHSY, CDR2 SAAADI.